Listed below are T cell receptor beta chains from one sample, sequenced in a study of OX40 agonist ivuxolimab in advanced cancers. Clones were read by immunoSEQ multiplex PCR, and TCRdb kept only the in-frame ones, dropping some. The table shows some 97,000 clones, with around 93% occurring only once. The source was CD4+ or CD8+ T cells sorted from blood, collected in a trial of the OX40 agonist ivuxolimab. The receptors were sampled from an adult with an advanced solid tumor such as melanoma, head and neck, liver or kidney cancer. Each CDR3 is given with its conserved first and last residue. A D gene is named only where the DNA matches it firmly. Clone size, where shown, is once, few, many, or a class for clones that have expanded.

CASSFTREKLFF,TGTGCCAGCAGTTTTACGCGTGAAAAACTGTTTTTT,TRBV28,TRBJ1-4,NA,few
CASSSLAGGDTQYF,TGTGCCAGCAGCTCACTAGCGGGAGGGGATACGCAGTATTTT,TRBV11-2,TRBJ2-3,TRBD2,NA
CASSKALSPLYGAASVYNEQFF,TGTGCCAGCAGCAAAGCGCTTTCTCCGCTTTATGGGGCGGCTAGCGTTTACAATGAGCAGTTCTTC,TRBV21-1,TRBJ2-1,NA,NA
CASSVEQPTNTGELFF,TGTGCCAGCAGTGTTGAACAGCCAACGAACACCGGGGAGCTGTTTTTT,TRBV2,TRBJ2-2,NA,NA
CASSLASRSYEQYF,TGCGCCAGCAGCTTGGCTAGTCGGTCCTACGAGCAGTACTTC,TRBV5-1,TRBJ2-7,NA,NA
CASSAWGQAYGYTF,TGTGCCAGCAGCGCTTGGGGACAGGCCTATGGCTACACCTTC,TRBV7-2,TRBJ1-2,TRBD1,NA
CASSPRTADYEQYF,TGTGCCAGCTCACCAAGGACGGCCGACTACGAGCAGTACTTC,TRBV18,TRBJ2-7,NA,NA
CASSLVGTEETQYF,TGTGCCAGCAGCTTAGTTGGGACGGAAGAGACCCAGTACTTC,TRBV11-3,TRBJ2-5,NA,once
CASSLVLSGTGELFF,TGCGCCAGCAGCTTAGTCCTCAGCGGCACCGGGGAGCTGTTTTTT,TRBV5-1,TRBJ2-2,NA,NA
CASSPGTGSTGELFF,TGTGCCTCCTCCCCCGGGACAGGCTCTACCGGGGAGCTGTTTTTT,TRBV6-4,TRBJ2-2,TRBD1,NA
CASSSGLAGGWTDTQYF,TGCGCCAGCAGTTCAGGACTAGCGGGAGGGTGGACAGATACGCAGTATTTT,TRBV5-1,TRBJ2-3,TRBD2,once
CASSDLAGKSTDTQYF,TGCGCCAGCAGCGACCTAGCGGGAAAAAGCACAGATACGCAGTATTTT,TRBV4-3,TRBJ2-3,TRBD2,NA
CASSFRGALSYNEQFF,TGTGCCAGCAGTTTCAGGGGGGCCCTCTCCTACAATGAGCAGTTCTTC,TRBV28,TRBJ2-1,NA,NA
CASATGLNREQFF,TGTGCCAGCGCTACGGGCCTAAATAGGGAGCAGTTCTTC,TRBV7-3,TRBJ2-1,NA,NA
CAISESDRPNYGYTF,TGTGCCATCAGTGAGTCAGATAGACCTAACTATGGCTACACCTTC,TRBV10-3,TRBJ1-2,NA,few
CASSPKWQGPETQYF,TGTGCCAGCAGCCCCAAGTGGCAGGGGCCAGAGACCCAGTACTTC,TRBV7-8,TRBJ2-5,NA,NA
CASSRTSGLTYEQYF,TGTGCCAGTAGTAGGACTAGCGGTCTAACCTACGAGCAGTACTTC,TRBV19,TRBJ2-7,TRBD2,NA
CASSPGITDTQYF,TGTGCCAGCTCACCGGGGATCACAGATACGCAGTATTTT,TRBV18,TRBJ2-3,NA,NA
CASSLGGAVGRTEAFF,TGTGCCAGCAGTTTAGGGGGGGCCGTCGGGAGAACTGAAGCTTTCTTT,TRBV28,TRBJ1-1,NA,NA
CASSRDFQETQYF,TGTGCCAGCAGTAGGGACTTCCAAGAGACCCAGTACTTC,TRBV2,TRBJ2-5,NA,few
CASSTTGVTNYGYTF,TGTGCCAGCAGCACCACAGGGGTTACTAACTATGGCTACACCTTC,TRBV7-2,TRBJ1-2,TRBD1,NA
CASSFSGGGIQETQYF,TGTGCCAGCAGCTTCAGTGGCGGGGGTATCCAAGAGACCCAGTACTTC,TRBV7-2,TRBJ2-5,TRBD2,NA
CASSLGGPGYGYTF,TGCGCCAGCAGCTTGGGTGGACCCGGCTATGGCTACACCTTC,TRBV5-1,TRBJ1-2,NA,NA
CASSNADFTDTQYF,TGTGCCAGCAGCAATGCGGACTTCACAGATACGCAGTATTTT,TRBV28,TRBJ2-3,NA,NA
CASSQDGSNQPQHF,TGTGCCAGCAGCCAAGACGGCAGCAATCAGCCCCAGCATTTT,TRBV4-2,TRBJ1-5,NA,NA
CAWGRIPNYGYTF,TGTGCCTGGGGGCGAATCCCCAACTATGGCTACACCTTC,TRBV30,TRBJ1-2,NA,NA
CASSQVDRGGAIQYF,TGTGCCAGCAGCCAAGTTGACAGGGGGGGTGCCATTCAGTACTTC,TRBV14,TRBJ2-4,TRBD1,NA
CASSPLGLAGHEQFF,TGTGCCAGCAGCCCCCTGGGACTAGCGGGCCATGAGCAGTTCTTC,TRBV7-3,TRBJ2-1,TRBD2,NA
CASSTRGGSGAYEQYF,TGTGCCAGCAGCACCCGCGGGGGTAGCGGAGCATACGAGCAGTACTTC,TRBV7-2,TRBJ2-7,TRBD2,NA
CASSPQGAETQYF,TGTGCCAGCAGCCCCCAGGGGGCTGAGACCCAGTACTTC,TRBV5-5,TRBJ2-5,TRBD1,NA
CASSLNRYQGNQPQHF,TGTGCCAGCTCACTAAATCGGTACCAAGGCAATCAGCCCCAGCATTTT,TRBV18,TRBJ1-5,NA,NA
CASSLRTSEDTQYF,TGTGCCAGCAGCCTGCGGACTAGCGAAGATACGCAGTATTTT,TRBV4-2,TRBJ2-3,TRBD2,NA
CASSLSGGYEKLFF,TGTGCCAGCTCACTCTCGGGCGGGTATGAAAAACTGTTTTTT,TRBV18,TRBJ1-4,NA,NA
CASSQENQAYNEQFF,TGCGCCAGCAGCCAAGAGAATCAGGCCTACAATGAGCAGTTCTTC,TRBV4-1,TRBJ2-1,NA,NA
CATSWGDRGAGELFF,TGTGCCACCAGCTGGGGGGACAGAGGGGCCGGGGAGCTGTTTTTT,TRBV15,TRBJ2-2,NA,NA
CASIPGDSITYEQYF,TGTGCCAGCATCCCCGGGGACAGTATCACCTACGAGCAGTACTTC,TRBV6-5,TRBJ2-7,TRBD1,NA
CASSLVGVVNYGYTF,TGCGCCAGCAGCTTGGTTGGGGTTGTCAACTATGGCTACACCTTC,TRBV5-1,TRBJ1-2,NA,NA
CASSYTGTNSGNTIYF,TGTGCCAGCAGTTACACAGGAACTAACTCTGGAAACACCATATATTTT,TRBV6-5,TRBJ1-3,NA,NA
CASSLGGRQNTEAFF,TGTGCCAGCAGCTTAGGGGGCAGGCAGAACACTGAAGCTTTCTTT,TRBV7-9,TRBJ1-1,NA,NA
CATSRDWSGSSNEQFF,TGTGCCACCAGCAGAGATTGGAGCGGGAGCAGTAATGAGCAGTTCTTC,TRBV15,TRBJ2-1,TRBD2,NA
CASALEVTDTQYF,TGTGCCAGCGCACTAGAGGTCACAGATACGCAGTATTTT,TRBV7-2,TRBJ2-3,NA,NA
CASSRDVATNEKLFF,TGTGCCAGCAGCCGAGACGTTGCAACTAATGAAAAACTGTTTTTT,TRBV7-9,TRBJ1-4,NA,once
CASEVTQGAGELFF,TGTGCCAGCGAAGTCACCCAGGGGGCCGGGGAGCTGTTTTTT,TRBV27,TRBJ2-2,TRBD1,NA
CASSIGASNEQFF,TGTGCCAGTAGTATAGGGGCTAGCAATGAGCAGTTCTTC,TRBV19,TRBJ2-1,NA,NA